This TCR beta chain was observed in a study of blood T cell repertoires in COVID-19. Study background: Acute and convalescent COVID-19 samples came from the United States, Italy and Spain. The analysed material was cDNA or gDNA that came from T cells, B-cell-depleted T cells, or PBMCs.

Per the study methods: Amplification from reference gene primers served as the basis for estimated nucleated cell counts. Using immunoSEQ multiplex PCR, the repertoire was profiled, and TCRdb retains in-frame clones only, with some absent. Clone size and the V and J calls come from that table; the DNA yielded D and trimming. The sample records under 40,000 clones, roughly 90% being singletons. Trimming shortened V by 6 bases and J by 7 bases, and 15 bases separated the two germline ends. The V gene's germline CDR1 is MDHEN and CDR2 SYDVKM. This CDR3 spans 13 amino acids. The chain uses TRBV28 and TRBJ2-5; maybe TRBD2 (5 bases). Input material: peripheral blood. The receptor was derived from a man between 65 and 85 years old with active COVID-19. The CDR3 nucleotides read TGTGCCAGCAGCCGGCCGGGGTACGGGACCCAGTACTTC. Its protein product is CASSRPGYGTQYF.